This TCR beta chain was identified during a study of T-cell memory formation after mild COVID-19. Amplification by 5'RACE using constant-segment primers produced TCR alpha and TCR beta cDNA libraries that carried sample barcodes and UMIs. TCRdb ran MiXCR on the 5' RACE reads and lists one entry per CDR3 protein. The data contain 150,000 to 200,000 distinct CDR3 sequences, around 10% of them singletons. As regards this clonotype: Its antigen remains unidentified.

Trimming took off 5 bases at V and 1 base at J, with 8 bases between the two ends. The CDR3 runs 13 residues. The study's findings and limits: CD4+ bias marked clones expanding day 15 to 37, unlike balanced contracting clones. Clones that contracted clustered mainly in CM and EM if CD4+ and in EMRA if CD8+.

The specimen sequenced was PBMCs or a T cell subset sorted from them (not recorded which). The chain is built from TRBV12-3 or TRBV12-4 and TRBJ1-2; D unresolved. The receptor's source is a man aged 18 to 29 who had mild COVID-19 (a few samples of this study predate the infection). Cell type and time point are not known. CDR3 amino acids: CASSENFNYGYTF. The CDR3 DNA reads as TGTGCCAGCAGTGAAAACTTTAACTATGGCTACACCTTC.